These 2 T cell receptor beta chains were all obtained from the same sample, sequenced in a study of human T cells and chemical hapten exposure. MiXCR, applied by TCRdb to the RACE reads, yields one record per CDR3 protein. Here the sample spans about 97,000 distinct CDR3 sequences, 25% to 35% being singletons. Time point described: patch test 3, about 24 weeks after DPC sensitization. Treatment in this sample: therapeutic diphenylcyclopropenone sensitization with weekly scalp DPC. The material was whole blood, obtained in connection with sensitization to the hapten diphenylcyclopropenone (DPC). These TCRs come from a man aged 40-49 years with alopecia areata. Some clones in this sample may be carry-over from other donors' samples.

This clonotype has more than one count but fewer than ten. This chain connects TRBV7-8 to TRBJ2-1; 7 bases fit TRBD2. Germline assignment: CDR1 SGHVS and CDR2 FQNEAQ. The CDR3 runs to 16 residues. The V segment lost 2 bases and the J segment 8 bases; nucleotides outside the gene matches: 12. CDR3 residues: CASSLMGGTPADEQFF. The CDR3 DNA follows: TGTGCCAGCAGCTTAATGGGGGGGACTCCAGCTGATGAGCAGTTCTTC.

This sequence joins TRBV7-9 and TRBJ2-2; 7 bases map to TRBD1. The CDR3 consists of 14 residues. J was trimmed by 6 bases and V by 10 bases; bases with no gene match: 11. Germline V lookup: CDR1 SEHNR, CDR2 FQNEAQ (reference sequence). In nucleotides, the CDR3 is TGTGCCACCCACCGGGACAGACTCTCCGGGGAGCTGTTTTTT. This codes for CATHRDRLSGELFF.